This note documents a single TCR beta chain sequence. The sample originates from a study of T cells in tuberculosis. Study-wide background: T cells were selected with CD1B tetramers loaded with glucose monomycolate.

Cells were sorted from thawed PBMC rested overnight and stained with GMM-loaded CD1B tetramer, viability dye and anti-CD3. The CD1B tetramers carried C32 glucose monomycolate purified from Rhodococcus equi. PBMC for tetramer sorting were first depleted of CD14-expressing monocytes. Tetramer-negative cells, roughly 97,000 per donor, were also sorted. No alpha-beta pairing information exists for these sequences. The repertoire was sequenced with immunoSEQ multiplex PCR; TCRdb's copy has only in-frame clones and lacks some. The sample includes roughly 59,000 clones, under 90% seen only once; the top ten take around 13%. The CDR3 sequence is 15 residues long. The germline CDR1 and CDR2 sequences are KGHSY and FQNENV. Trimming at V came to 2 bases and at J to 4 bases, leaving 2 bases not matched to a gene.

This TCR derives from an adult woman with latent tuberculosis. The chain uses TRBV16 and TRBJ1-6; 7 bases map to TRBD1. The material sequenced was CD1b-GMM tetramer-negative cells sorted from PBMCs. DNA for the CDR3: TGTGCCAGCAGCCAACCGACAGGGTATAATTCACCCCTCCACTTT. Its translation is CASSQPTGYNSPLHF. The variable domain in full, with the rest retrieved from reference TRBV16 and TRBJ1-6, is GEEVAQTPKHLVRGEGQKAKLYCAPIKGHSYVFWYQQVLKNEFKFLISFQNENVFDETGMPKERFSAKCLPNSPCSLEIQATKLEDSAVYFCASSQPTGYNSPLHFGNGTRLTVT.